The 11 T cell receptor beta chains given below trace back to one sample, sequenced in a study of long-term antiretroviral therapy in people with HIV. Survey-level immunoSEQ v3.0 assays were run. This table comes from immunoSEQ multiplex PCR, and its TCRdb copy is limited to in-frame clones, with some not included. The repertoire holds around 31,000 clones, with approximately 83% as singletons. The sequencing used unsorted PBMCs, collected 0.8 years before starting antiretroviral therapy. The receptor source for this set is a man aged 18-30 years with HIV.

The chain is built from TRBV10-3 and TRBJ2-2, with a tentative D call TRBD2 (6 bases). Germline loops: CDR1 ENHRY, CDR2 SYGVKD. V lost 1 base and J 7 bases, leaving 19 bases between the germline ends. This CDR3 comprises 17 residues. CDR3 sequence reads: CAISEFGGSDYRGELFF. The CDR3 region has the DNA TGTGCCATCAGTGAGTTCGGGGGTTCGGACTACCGCGGGGAGCTGTTTTTT.

The chain recombines TRBV7-3 with TRBJ1-2; 9 nucleotides match TRBD1. The CDR3 length is 15 residues. The junction had 10 bases not matched to a gene; V was cut back by 5 bases and J by 6 bases. The germline V gene encodes CDR1 SGHTA and CDR2 FQGTGA. The CDR3 region is CASSVRGTGIDGYTF. In nucleotides, the CDR3 is TGTGCCAGCAGCGTACGTGGGACAGGGATCGATGGCTACACCTTC.

CDR3: CASSLAVNTGELFF. CDR3 coding DNA: TGTGCCAGCAGCTTAGCGGTGAACACCGGGGAGCTGTTTTTT. The chain employs TRBV7-6 and TRBJ2-2, with unresolved D. Germline V gene sequence: CDR1 SGHVS, CDR2 FNYEAQ. The CDR3 spans 14 residues. V was clipped by 0 bases and J by 1 base, with 3 bases between them.

The gene calls are TRBV6-1 and TRBJ2-7; 8 bases agree with TRBD1. The germline CDR1 and CDR2 sequences are MNHNS and SASEGT. The trim removed 6 bases at V and 3 bases at J, leaving 4 bases unmatched. The CDR3 is made up of 13 amino acids. The CDR3 DNA reads TGTGCCAGCAGGGAGACAGGGGTCTACGAGCAGTACTTC. Its protein is CASRETGVYEQYF.

This chain links TRBV5-1 with TRBJ2-3; D unresolved. The CDR3 length is 11 residues. Trimming left V 4 bases short and J 14 bases short, with 14 bases between. Germline V gene sequence: CDR1 SGHRS, CDR2 YFSETQ. The CDR3 spells CASSVGQDLYF. The DNA of the CDR3 is TGCGCCAGCAGCGTTGGGCAAGACCTGTATTTT.

The J gene is TRBJ2-3, the V gene TRBV19, with 12 bases lining up with TRBD2. The germline V gene encodes CDR1 LNHDA and CDR2 SQIVND (reference sequence). The CDR3 totals 16 residues. The trim removed 2 bases at V and 2 bases at J, leaving 2 bases unmatched. The CDR3 DNA follows: TGTGCCAGTAGTATAACTAGCGGGGGGATCACAGATACGCAGTATTTT. Amino acids: CASSITSGGITDTQYF.

V usage is TRBV9 and J usage is TRBJ2-3, with D perhaps being TRBD1 or TRBD2 (5 bases each). CDR1 and CDR2 from the germline V gene are SGDLS and YYNGEE. This CDR3 is built from 13 residues. V lost 1 base and J 5 bases, leaving 8 bases between the germline ends. The CDR3 spells CASSVQGVDTQYF. The DNA for the CDR3 is TGTGCCAGCAGCGTACAGGGAGTAGATACGCAGTATTTT.

This clone was observed a single time. The chain uses TRBV7-2 and TRBJ2-5; 8 nucleotides line up with TRBD2. CDR1 and CDR2 from the germline V gene are SGHTA and FQGNSA. CDR3 length: 14 amino acids. The V gene end was trimmed by 1 base and the J gene end by 2 bases; junction bases not matched to a gene: 0. CDR3 bases: TGTGCCAGCAGCTTAGGCGGGAGGCAAGAGACCCAGTACTTC. Translating it yields CASSLGGRQETQYF.

The chain couples TRBV7-9 to TRBJ2-7; D unresolved. Germline V gene data show CDR1 as SEHNR and CDR2 as FQNEAQ (reference sequence). The CDR3 is made up of 12 amino acids. V was pared by 5 bases and J by 0 bases, with 5 bases between. The chain's CDR3 is CASSPISYEQYF. CDR3 DNA: TGTGCCAGCAGCCCAATCTCCTACGAGCAGTACTTC.

V and J are TRBV5-1 and TRBJ2-5; TRBD1 aligns across 8 bases. Germline V gene sequence: CDR1 SGHRS, CDR2 YFSETQ. V shed 4 bases and J 5 bases; nucleotides not matched to a gene: 10. The CDR3 is made up of 15 amino acids. This chain's CDR3 is CASSPDSHRGETQYF. CDR3 coding DNA: TGCGCCAGCAGCCCTGATTCACACAGGGGGGAGACCCAGTACTTC.

The chain combines TRBV2 with TRBJ2-5; D tentatively fits TRBD1 or TRBD2 (6 bases each). V was trimmed by 4 bases and J by 5 bases, leaving 17 bases between them. The CDR3 sequence is 15 residues long. Germline assignment: CDR1 SNHLY and CDR2 FYNNEI. CDR3 nucleotide sequence: TGTGCCAGCAGTGGAGGGGCAGGGGCGGGGGAGACCCAGTACTTC. Residues: CASSGGAGAGETQYF.